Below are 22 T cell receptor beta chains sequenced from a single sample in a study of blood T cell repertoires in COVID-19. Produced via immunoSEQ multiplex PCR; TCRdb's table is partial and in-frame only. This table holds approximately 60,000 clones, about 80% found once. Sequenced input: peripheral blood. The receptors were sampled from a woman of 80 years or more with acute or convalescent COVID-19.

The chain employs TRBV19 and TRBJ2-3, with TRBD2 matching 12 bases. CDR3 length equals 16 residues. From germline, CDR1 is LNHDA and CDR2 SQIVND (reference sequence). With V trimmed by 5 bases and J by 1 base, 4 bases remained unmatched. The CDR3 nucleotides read TGTGCCAGTAGTTCCCGACTAGCGGGGGGCACAGATACGCAGTATTTT. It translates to CASSSRLAGGTDTQYF.

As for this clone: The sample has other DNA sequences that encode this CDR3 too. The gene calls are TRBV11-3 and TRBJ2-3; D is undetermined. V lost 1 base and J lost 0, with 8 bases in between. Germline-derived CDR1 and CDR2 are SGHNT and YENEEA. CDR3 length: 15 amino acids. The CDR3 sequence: CASSLVGASTDTQYF. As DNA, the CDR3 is TGTGCCAGCAGCTTAGTAGGAGCAAGCACAGATACGCAGTATTTT.

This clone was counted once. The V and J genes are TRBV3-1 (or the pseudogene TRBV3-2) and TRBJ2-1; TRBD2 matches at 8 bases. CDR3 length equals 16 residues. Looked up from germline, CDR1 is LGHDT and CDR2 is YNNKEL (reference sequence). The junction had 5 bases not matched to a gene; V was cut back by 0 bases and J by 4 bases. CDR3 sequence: CASSQELRGRYNEQFF. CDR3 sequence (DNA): TGTGCCAGCAGCCAAGAGTTACGCGGGAGGTACAATGAGCAGTTCTTC.

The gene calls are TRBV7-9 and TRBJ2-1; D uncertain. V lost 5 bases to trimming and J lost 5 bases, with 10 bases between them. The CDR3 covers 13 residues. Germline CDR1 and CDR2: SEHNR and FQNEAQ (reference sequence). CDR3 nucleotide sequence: TGTGCCAGCAGCGCCAGTTATAACAATGAGCAGTTCTTC. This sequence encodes CASSASYNNEQFF.

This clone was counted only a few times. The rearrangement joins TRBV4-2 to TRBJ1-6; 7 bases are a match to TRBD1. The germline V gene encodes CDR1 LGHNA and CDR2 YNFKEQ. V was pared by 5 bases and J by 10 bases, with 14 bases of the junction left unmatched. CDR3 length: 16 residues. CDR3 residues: CASSYSRTGGNSPLHF. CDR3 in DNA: TGTGCCAGCAGCTATTCCCGGACAGGTGGGAACTCACCCCTCCACTTT.

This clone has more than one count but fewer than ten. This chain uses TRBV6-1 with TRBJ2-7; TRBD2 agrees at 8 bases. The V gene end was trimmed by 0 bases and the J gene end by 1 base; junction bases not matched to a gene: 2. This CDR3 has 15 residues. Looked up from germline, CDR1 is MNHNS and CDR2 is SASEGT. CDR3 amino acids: CASSEASGASYEQYF. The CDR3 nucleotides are TGTGCCAGCAGTGAAGCTAGCGGGGCATCCTACGAGCAGTACTTC.

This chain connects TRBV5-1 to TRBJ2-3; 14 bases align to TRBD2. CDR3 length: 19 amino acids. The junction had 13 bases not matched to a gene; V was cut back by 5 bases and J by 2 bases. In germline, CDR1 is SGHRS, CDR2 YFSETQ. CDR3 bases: TGCGCCAGCAGGTCGATCAGGACTAGCGGGGGGTTTACCACAGATACGCAGTATTTT. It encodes CASRSIRTSGGFTTDTQYF. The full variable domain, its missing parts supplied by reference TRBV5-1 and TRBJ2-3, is KAGVTQTPRYLIKTRGQQVTLSCSPISGHRSVSWYQQTPGQGLQFLFEYFSETQRNKGNFPGRFSGRQFSNSRSEMNVSTLELGDSALYLCASRSIRTSGGFTTDTQYFGPGTRLTVL.

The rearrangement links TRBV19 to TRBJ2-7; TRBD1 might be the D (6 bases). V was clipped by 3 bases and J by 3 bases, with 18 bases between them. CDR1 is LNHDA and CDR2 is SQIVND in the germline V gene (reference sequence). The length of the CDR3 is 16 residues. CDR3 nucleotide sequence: TGTGCCAGTAGTATTTCGTGGTCAGGGGTCCTCTACGAGCAGTACTTC. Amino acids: CASSISWSGVLYEQYF. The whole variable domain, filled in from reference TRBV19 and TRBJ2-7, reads DGGITQSPKYLFRKEGQNVTLSCEQNLNHDAMYWYRQDPGQGLRLIYYSQIVNDFQKGDIAEGYSVSREKKESFPLTVTSAQKNPTAFYLCASSISWSGVLYEQYFGPGTRLTVT.

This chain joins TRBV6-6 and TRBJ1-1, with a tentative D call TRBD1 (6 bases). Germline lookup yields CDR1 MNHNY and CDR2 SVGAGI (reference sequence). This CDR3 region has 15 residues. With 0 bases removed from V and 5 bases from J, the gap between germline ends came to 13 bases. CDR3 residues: CASSYSFLGGTEAFF. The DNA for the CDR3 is TGTGCCAGCAGTTACTCGTTTCTAGGGGGAACTGAAGCTTTCTTT.

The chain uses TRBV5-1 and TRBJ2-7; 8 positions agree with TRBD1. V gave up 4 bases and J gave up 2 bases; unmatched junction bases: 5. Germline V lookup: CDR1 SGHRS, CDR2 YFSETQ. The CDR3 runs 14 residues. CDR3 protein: CASSPLQGAYEQYF. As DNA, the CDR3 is TGCGCCAGCAGCCCGCTACAGGGGGCCTACGAGCAGTACTTC.

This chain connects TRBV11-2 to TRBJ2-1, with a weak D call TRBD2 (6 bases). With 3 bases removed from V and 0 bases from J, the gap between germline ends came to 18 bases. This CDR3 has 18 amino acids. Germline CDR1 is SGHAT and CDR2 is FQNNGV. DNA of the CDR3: TGTGCCAGCAGCTTCAGACTAAAGGTCGGGAGCTCCTACAATGAGCAGTTCTTC. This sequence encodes CASSFRLKVGSSYNEQFF. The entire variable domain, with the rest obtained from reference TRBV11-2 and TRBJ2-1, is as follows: EAGVAQSPRYKIIEKRQSVAFWCNPISGHATLYWYQQILGQGPKLLIQFQNNGVVDDSQLPKDRFSAERLKGVDSTLKIQPAKLEDSAVYLCASSFRLKVGSSYNEQFFGPGTRLTVL.

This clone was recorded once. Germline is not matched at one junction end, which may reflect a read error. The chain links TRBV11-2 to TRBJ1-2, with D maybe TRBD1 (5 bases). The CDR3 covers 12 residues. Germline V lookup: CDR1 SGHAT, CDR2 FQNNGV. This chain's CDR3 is CASSLDSYGYTF. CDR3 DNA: TGTGCCAGCAGCCTAGACAGCTATGGCTACACCTTC.

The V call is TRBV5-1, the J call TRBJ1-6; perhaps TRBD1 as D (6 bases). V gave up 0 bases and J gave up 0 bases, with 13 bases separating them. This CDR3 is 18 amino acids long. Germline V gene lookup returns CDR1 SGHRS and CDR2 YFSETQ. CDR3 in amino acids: CASSLATGLSSYNSPLHF. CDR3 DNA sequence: TGCGCCAGCAGCTTGGCAACAGGGCTGAGCTCCTATAATTCACCCCTCCACTTT.

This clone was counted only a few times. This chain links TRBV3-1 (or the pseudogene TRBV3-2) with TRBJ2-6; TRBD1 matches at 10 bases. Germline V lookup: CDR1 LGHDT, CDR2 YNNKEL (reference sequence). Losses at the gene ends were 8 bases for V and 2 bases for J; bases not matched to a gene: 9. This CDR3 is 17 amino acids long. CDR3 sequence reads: CASGRQGAPAGANVLTF. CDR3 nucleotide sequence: TGTGCCAGCGGCAGACAGGGGGCGCCAGCTGGGGCCAACGTCCTGACTTTC.

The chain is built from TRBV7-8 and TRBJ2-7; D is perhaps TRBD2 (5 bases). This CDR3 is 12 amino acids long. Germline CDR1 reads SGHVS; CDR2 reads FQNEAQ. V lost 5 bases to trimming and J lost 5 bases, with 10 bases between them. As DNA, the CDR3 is TGTGCCAGCAGCCGTTTTAGCGACGAGCAGTACTTC. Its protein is CASSRFSDEQYF.

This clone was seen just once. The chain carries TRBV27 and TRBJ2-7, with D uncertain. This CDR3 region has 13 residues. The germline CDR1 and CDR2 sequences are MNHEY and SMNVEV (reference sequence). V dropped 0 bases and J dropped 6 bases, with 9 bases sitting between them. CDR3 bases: TGTGCCAGCAGTTTATCGAAGGCGGCCGAGCAGTACTTC. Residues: CASSLSKAAEQYF.

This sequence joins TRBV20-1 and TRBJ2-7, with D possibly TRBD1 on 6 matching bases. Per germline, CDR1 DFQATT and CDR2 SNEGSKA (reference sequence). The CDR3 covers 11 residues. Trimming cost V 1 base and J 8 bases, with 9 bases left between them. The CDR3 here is CSARGGPKQYF. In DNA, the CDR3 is TGCAGTGCTAGAGGGGGGCCCAAGCAGTACTTC.

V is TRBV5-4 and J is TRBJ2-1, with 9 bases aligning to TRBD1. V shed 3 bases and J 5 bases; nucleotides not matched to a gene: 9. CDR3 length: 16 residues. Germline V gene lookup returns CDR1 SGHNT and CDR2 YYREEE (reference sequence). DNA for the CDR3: TGTGCCAGCAGCTCCACCACCGGGACAGGGCACAATGAGCAGTTCTTC. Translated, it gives CASSSTTGTGHNEQFF.

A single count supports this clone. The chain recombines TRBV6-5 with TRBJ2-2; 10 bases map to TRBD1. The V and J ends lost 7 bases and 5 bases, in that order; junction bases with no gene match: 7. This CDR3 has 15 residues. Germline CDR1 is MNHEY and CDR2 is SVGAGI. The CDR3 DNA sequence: TGTGCCAGCAATGCCGGGACAGGGGATACCGGGGAGCTGTTTTTT. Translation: CASNAGTGDTGELFF.

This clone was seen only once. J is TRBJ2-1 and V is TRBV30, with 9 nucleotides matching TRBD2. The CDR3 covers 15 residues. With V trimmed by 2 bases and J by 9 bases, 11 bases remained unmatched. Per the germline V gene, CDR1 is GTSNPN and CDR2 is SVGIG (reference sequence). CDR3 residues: CAWSLTRGGLSEQFF. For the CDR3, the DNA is TGTGCCTGGAGTCTGACGCGGGGGGGCCTTTCTGAGCAGTTCTTC.

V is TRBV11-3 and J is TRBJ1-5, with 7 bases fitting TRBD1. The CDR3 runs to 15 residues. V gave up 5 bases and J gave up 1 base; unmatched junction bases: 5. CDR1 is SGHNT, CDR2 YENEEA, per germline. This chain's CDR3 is CASSNRGRSNQPQHF. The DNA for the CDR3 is TGTGCCAGCAGCAACAGGGGAAGGAGCAATCAGCCCCAGCATTTT. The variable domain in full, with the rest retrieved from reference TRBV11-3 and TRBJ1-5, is EAGVVQSPRYKIIEKKQPVAFWCNPISGHNTLYWYLQNLGQGPELLIRYENEEAVDDSQLPKDRFSAERLKGVDSTLKIQPAELGDSAVYLCASSNRGRSNQPQHFGDGTRLSIL.

The CDR3: CASSRTGTGMNEQYF. CDR3 bases: TGTGCCAGCAGCCGCACCGGGACAGGGATGAACGAGCAGTACTTC. The chain employs TRBV7-3 and TRBJ2-7; the match to TRBD1 covers 9 bases. This CDR3 contains 15 residues. Germline CDR1 is SGHTA and CDR2 is FQGTGA. V trimming: 5 bases; J trimming: 5 bases; junction bases outside the gene matches: 10. Complete variable domain (other parts from reference TRBV7-3 and TRBJ2-7): GAGVSQTPSNKVTEKGKYVELRCDPISGHTALYWYRQSLGQGPEFLIYFQGTGAADDSGLPNDRFFAVRPEGSVSTLKIQRTERGDSAVYLCASSRTGTGMNEQYFGPGTRLTVT.